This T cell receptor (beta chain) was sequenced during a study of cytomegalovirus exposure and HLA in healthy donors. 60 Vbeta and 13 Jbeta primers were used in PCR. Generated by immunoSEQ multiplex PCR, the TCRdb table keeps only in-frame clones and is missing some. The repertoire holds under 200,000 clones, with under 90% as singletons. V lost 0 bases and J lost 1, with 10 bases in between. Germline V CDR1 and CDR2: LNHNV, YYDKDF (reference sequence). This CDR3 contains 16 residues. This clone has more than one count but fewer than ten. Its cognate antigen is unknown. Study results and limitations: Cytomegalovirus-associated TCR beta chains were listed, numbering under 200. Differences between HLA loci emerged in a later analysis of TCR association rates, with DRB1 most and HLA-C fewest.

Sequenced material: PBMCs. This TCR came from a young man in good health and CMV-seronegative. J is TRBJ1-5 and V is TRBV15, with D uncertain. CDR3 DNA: TGTGCCACCAGCAGAGACGGGAAAGGGAGCAATCAGCCCCAGCATTTT. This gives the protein CATSRDGKGSNQPQHF. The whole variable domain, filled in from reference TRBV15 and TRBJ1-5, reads DAMVIQNPRYQVTQFGKPVTLSCSQTLNHNVMYWYQQKSSQAPKLLFHYYDKDFNNEADTPDNFQSRRPNTSFCFLDIRSPGLGDTAMYLCATSRDGKGSNQPQHFGDGTRLSIL.